This T cell receptor (beta chain) was profiled in a study of T-cell memory formation after mild COVID-19. TCRdb re-derived calls from the 5' RACE reads in MiXCR, one entry per CDR3 protein. The table shows under 250,000 distinct CDR3 sequences, with over 9.5% occurring only once. In this sample, this clonotype turned up a few times. The germline V and J ends were trimmed by 6 bases and 5 bases, with 14 bases remaining between them. The CDR3 runs to 14 residues. Germline V gene data show CDR1 as MDHEN and CDR2 as SYDVKM. The rearrangement uses TRBV28 and TRBJ2-1; D possibly uses TRBD1 or TRBD2 (6 bases each). This TCR derives from a young man who had mild COVID-19 (a few samples of this study predate the infection). Cell type and time point are not known. The sample taken for sequencing was PBMCs or a T cell subset sorted from them (not recorded which). The CDR3 DNA follows: TGTGCCAGCAGCCATGGGGGGCGCAACAATGAGCAGTTCTTC. Translating it yields CASSHGGRNNEQFF.